Each of the 16 T cell receptor beta chains below was sequenced from the same sample in a study of cytomegalovirus exposure and HLA in healthy donors. The primer mix had 60 Vbeta and 13 Jbeta primers. TCRdb's table, derived via immunoSEQ multiplex PCR, lists solely in-frame clones and lacks some. The repertoire holds 150,000 or so clones, with 76% as singletons. Material for sequencing was PBMCs. The receptors stem from a female donor in good health and CMV-seronegative.

The gene calls are TRBV5-4 and TRBJ2-4; D gene ambiguous. The V and J ends lost 0 bases and 0 bases respectively, with 4 bases between them. Germline lookup yields CDR1 SGHNT and CDR2 YYREEE (reference sequence). This CDR3 comprises 14 residues. In DNA, the CDR3 is TGTGCCAGCAGCTTGGATATAGCCAAAAACATTCAGTACTTC. Translation gives CASSLDIAKNIQYF.

The chain links TRBV7-9 to TRBJ2-7; 7 bases match TRBD1. Germline trimming cut 4 bases from V and 3 bases from J; bases unmatched to any gene: 3. Germline V lookup: CDR1 SEHNR, CDR2 FQNEAQ (reference sequence). The CDR3 sequence is 13 residues long. The CDR3 nucleotides read TGTGCCAGCAGCTCCCAGGGGGACTACGAGCAGTACTTC. It codes for CASSSQGDYEQYF.

The chain employs TRBV28 and TRBJ1-2; possibly TRBD1 for D (5 bases). This CDR3 has 14 amino acids. Germline V gene lookup returns CDR1 MDHEN and CDR2 SYDVKM. Between the trimmed V and J ends, which lost 10 bases and 2 bases, there was a span of 17 bases. As DNA, the CDR3 is TGTGCCATCCGGTCCGGGGGGGGAAACTATGGCTACACCTTC. Translated: CAIRSGGGNYGYTF.

This clone was counted only a few times. J is TRBJ2-7 and V is TRBV4-2; D is undetermined. Germline CDR1 is LGHNA and CDR2 is YNFKEQ. Trimming removed 0 bases from V and 6 bases from J, with 9 bases in between. CDR3 length: 13 amino acids. The CDR3 loop is CASSQDTISEQYF. In nucleotides, the CDR3 is TGTGCCAGCAGCCAAGATACGATCAGCGAGCAGTACTTC.

This chain links TRBV5-4 with TRBJ2-7, with D possibly being TRBD2 (5 bases). This CDR3 has 15 amino acids. Germline V CDR1 and CDR2: SGHNT, YYREEE (reference sequence). V lost 0 bases and J 5 bases, leaving 15 bases between the germline ends. The CDR3 coding sequence is TGTGCCAGCAGCTTGGTGGGGAGCGGCGCCCACGAGCAGTACTTC. Its translation: CASSLVGSGAHEQYF.

The chain combines TRBV5-1 with TRBJ2-7, with D maybe TRBD1 (7 bases). The germline gives CDR1 SGHRS, CDR2 YFSETQ. Trimming pared 2 bases from V and 1 base from J, leaving 13 bases between. There are 15 residues in the CDR3. This CDR3 reads CASSFVAGGSYEQYF. DNA of the CDR3: TGCGCCAGCAGCTTCGTCGCAGGGGGGTCCTACGAGCAGTACTTC.

The rearrangement uses TRBV2 and TRBJ1-1; D unresolved. V lost 0 bases and J 7 bases, leaving 6 bases between the germline ends. Germline V CDR1 and CDR2: SNHLY, FYNNEI. The length of the CDR3 is 12 residues. CDR3 coding DNA: TGTGCCAGCAGTGAAGCGCAGATTGAAGCTTTCTTT. Translating gives CASSEAQIEAFF. Full variable domain (remainder filled in from reference TRBV2 and TRBJ1-1): EPEVTQTPSHQVTQMGQEVILRCVPISNHLYFYWYRQILGQKVEFLVSFYNNEISEKSEIFDDQFSVERPDGSNFTLKIRSTKLEDSAMYFCASSEAQIEAFFGQGTRLTVV.

This clone has more than one count but fewer than ten. The rearrangement links TRBV5-1 to TRBJ1-5; D might be TRBD1 (5 bases). The CDR3 is 13 amino acids. From germline, CDR1 is SGHRS and CDR2 YFSETQ. V was shortened by 0 bases and J by 4 bases, with 5 bases between the two germline ends. For the CDR3, the DNA is TGCGCCAGCAGCTTGGGACAGAATCAGCCCCAGCATTTT. Amino acid sequence: CASSLGQNQPQHF. Full variable domain (remainder filled in from reference TRBV5-1 and TRBJ1-5): KAGVTQTPRYLIKTRGQQVTLSCSPISGHRSVSWYQQTPGQGLQFLFEYFSETQRNKGNFPGRFSGRQFSNSRSEMNVSTLELGDSALYLCASSLGQNQPQHFGDGTRLSIL.

The V and J genes are TRBV7-9 and TRBJ1-1, with a weak D call TRBD1 (6 bases). V dropped 5 bases and J dropped 3 bases, with 19 bases sitting between them. The CDR3 contains 16 residues. Germline lookup yields CDR1 SEHNR and CDR2 FQNEAQ (reference sequence). The CDR3 loop is CASSGQQGHLYTEAFF. Written as DNA, the CDR3 is TGTGCCAGCAGCGGCCAACAGGGCCATCTGTACACTGAAGCTTTCTTT.

Comments on this clone: Additional DNA sequences in this sample encode the identical CDR3. The V and J genes are TRBV14 and TRBJ1-1, with D tentatively TRBD1 (5 bases). Germline assignment: CDR1 SGHDN and CDR2 FVKESK. There are 14 residues in the CDR3. V was shortened by 1 base and J by 2 bases, with 8 bases between the two germline ends. In DNA, the CDR3 is TGTGCCAGCAGCCAAGGACAGTTTAACACTGAAGCTTTCTTT. Encoded protein: CASSQGQFNTEAFF.

This chain links TRBV10-3 with TRBJ1-2; no definite D call. V was pared by 10 bases and J by 8 bases, with 11 bases between. CDR1 and CDR2 (germline): ENHRY, SYGVKD. This CDR3 spans 10 amino acids. CDR3 sequence (DNA): TGTGCCACCGCCGAGGGCGGCTACACCTTC. Protein product: CATAEGGYTF.

The rearrangement joins TRBV6-5 to TRBJ1-1, with D perhaps matching TRBD1 (5 bases). V was cut by 6 bases and J by 4 bases, with 15 bases left in between. Germline loops: CDR1 MNHEY, CDR2 SVGAGI. This CDR3 has 14 amino acids. The CDR3 DNA reads as TGTGCCAGCAGACATTGGCGGGGGGGCACTGAAGCTTTCTTT. This translates into CASRHWRGGTEAFF.

With regard to this clone: One end of the junction varies from germline; a read error may be responsible. The V call is TRBV6-5, the J call TRBJ1-1, with 7 bases lining up with TRBD1. The CDR3 runs to 15 residues. CDR1 and CDR2 from the germline V gene are MNHEY and SVGAGI. CDR3 amino acids: CASSDGQVLNTEAFF. CDR3 DNA: TGTGCCAGCAGCGATGGACAGGTTTTGAATACTGAAGCTTTCTTT.

This rearrangement joins TRBV5-5 to TRBJ2-2, with D tentatively TRBD1 (5 bases). The germline V gene has CDR1 SGHKS and CDR2 YYEKEE (reference sequence). The CDR3 covers 16 residues. Trimming took off 4 bases at V and 1 base at J, with 14 bases between the two ends. CDR3 sequence reads: CASSMEVTVNTGELFF. The DNA for the CDR3 is TGTGCCAGCAGCATGGAAGTGACAGTGAACACCGGGGAGCTGTTTTTT.

In this sample, this clone turned up once. This chain connects TRBV7-2 to TRBJ1-2; the match to TRBD1 covers 8 bases. This CDR3 is 13 amino acids long. Germline V gives CDR1 SGHTA, CDR2 FQGNSA. J gave up 6 bases and V 2 bases, and 2 bases lay outside the gene matches. CDR3 bases: TGTGCCAGCAGCTTATTGGACAGGGATGGCTACACCTTC. Amino acid sequence: CASSLLDRDGYTF.

This chain uses TRBV4-1 with TRBJ2-2, with 7 bases aligning to TRBD1. Looked up from germline, CDR1 is MGHRA and CDR2 is YSYEKL. The CDR3 contains 14 residues. V trimming: 2 bases; J trimming: 5 bases; junction bases outside the gene matches: 2. This CDR3 reads CASSQPTGTGELFF. CDR3 in DNA: TGCGCCAGCAGCCAACCGACAGGGACCGGGGAGCTGTTTTTT.